This T cell receptor (beta chain) was identified in a study of shared clonotypes between healthy human individuals. General observations from the study: Only blood underwent sampling, and tissue repertoires likely differ.

Per the germline V gene, CDR1 is LGHNA and CDR2 is YNFKEQ. Between the trimmed V and J ends, which lost 2 bases and 2 bases, there was a span of 12 bases. This CDR3 is 16 amino acids long. TCRdb's table, derived via immunoSEQ multiplex PCR, lists solely in-frame clones and lacks some. The sample yields 2 million to 2.5 million clones, less than 95% seen once. In regard to this clone: Its antigen is undetermined.

The rearrangement joins TRBV4-2 to TRBJ2-2; D unclear. The TCR sequence derives from a young man in good health. Some clones in this sample may be carry-over from other donors' samples. Specimen: naive CD4+ T cells from PBMCs. Subset: CD45RA+ positively selected. CDR3 DNA: TGTGCCAGCAGCCAATATAGGGTGGCTAACACCGGGGAGCTGTTTTTT. Amino acid sequence: CASSQYRVANTGELFF.